This record covers a single TCR beta chain. What it binds is unknown. The data were obtained in a study of T cell responses to AZD1222 COVID-19 vaccine. Study results and limitations: Of the AZD1222 recipients, only 5 to 7 were seropositive at baseline.

Sequenced by immunoSEQ multiplex PCR; TCRdb stores in-frame clones only, minus some. This table holds some 180,000 clones, over 85% found once. The CDR3 is 14 amino acids. Germline CDR1 LNHDA, CDR2 SQIVND (reference sequence). V lost 3 bases, J lost 7 bases, and 7 bases stayed unmatched. This sequence joins TRBV19 and TRBJ1-2; 8 nucleotides align to TRBD1. The sample here was peripheral blood, taken 28 days after the second dose of the MenACWY control vaccine. The receptor was isolated from an adult who received the MenACWY meningococcal vaccine as a control. This chain's CDR3 is CASSMQGAPVGYTF. The DNA of the CDR3 is TGTGCCAGTAGTATGCAGGGGGCGCCGGTTGGCTACACCTTC.